The T cell receptor beta chain under discussion was sequenced for a study of blood T cell repertoires in COVID-19. Per the study methods: Estimation of nucleated cell counts was performed using reference gene primer amplification. Only in-frame clones appear in the TCRdb table, and some are missing; sequencing was by immunoSEQ multiplex PCR. V and J calls and clone size are as listed in that table; D and trimming were resolved from the DNA. Among 400,000 to 500,000 clones listed, 80% to 90% were seen once. The CDR3 length is 15 residues. Germline V lookup: CDR1 MNHEY, CDR2 SMNVEV (reference sequence). The V and J ends lost 2 bases and 2 bases respectively, with 12 bases between them.

The material sequenced was peripheral blood. This sequence joins TRBV27 and TRBJ1-2, with D maybe TRBD1 (6 bases). This clonotype was obtained from a young woman with active or convalescent COVID-19. The CDR3 sequence: CASSLTPQGNYGYTF. CDR3 bases: TGTGCCAGCAGTTTAACCCCCCAGGGGAACTATGGCTACACCTTC.